These T cell receptor beta chains were read from a single sample in a study of identical twins. From the 5' RACE reads, TCRdb called clonotypes with MiXCR, one entry per CDR3 protein. This sample carries 300,000 to 400,000 distinct CDR3 sequences, roughly 9% of them seen once, and the ten largest clones take 7.5% to 9.5%. Sequencing used naive T cells sorted from blood. These receptors originate from a woman aged 45 to 65 in good health. Each CDR3 is given with its conserved first and last residue. The D gene is left open where the match is weak. Size values are once, few and many counts, or a class for expanded clones, and some rows have none.

j_gene | abundance | v_gene | d_gene | CDR3aa | CDR3nt
TRBJ2-1 | few | TRBV7-6 | TRBD2 | CASSSSSGRVDNEQFF | TGTGCCAGCAGCTCCTCTAGCGGGAGGGTTGACAATGAGCAGTTCTTC
TRBJ2-1 | many | TRBV27 | - | CASSFPPYNEQFF | TGTGCCAGCAGTTTCCCCCCATACAATGAGCAGTTCTTC
TRBJ1-4 | - | TRBV5-1 | - | CASSLDGVTNEKLFF | TGCGCCAGCAGCTTGGACGGGGTTACTAATGAAAAACTGTTTTTT
TRBJ2-5 | many | TRBV7-8 | - | CASSLGTRGETQYF | TGTGCCAGCAGCTTGGGAACGAGAGGGGAGACCCAGTACTTC
TRBJ2-7 | many | TRBV5-6 | - | CASSLPGGRYEQYF | TGTGCCAGCAGCTTACCCGGGGGGCGTTACGAGCAGTACTTC
TRBJ2-2 | few | TRBV6-5 | - | CASSYSWGTGELFF | TGTGCCAGCAGTTACTCCTGGGGCACCGGGGAGCTGTTTTTT
TRBJ1-1 | few | TRBV27 | TRBD1 | CASSSPPPGQGARWDTEAFF | TGTGCCAGCAGTTCCCCTCCTCCGGGACAGGGGGCAAGGTGGGACACTGAAGCTTTCTTT
TRBJ2-4 | few | TRBV7-6 | TRBD2 | CASSLGGRGLKNIQYF | TGTGCCAGCAGCTTAGGGGGGAGGGGACTCAAAAACATTCAGTACTTC
TRBJ1-1 | - | TRBV7-2 | - | CAGSLAWGGNTEAFF | TGTGCCGGCAGCTTAGCTTGGGGGGGGAACACTGAAGCTTTCTTT
TRBJ1-1 | many | TRBV20-1 | - | CSATQTSTEAFF | TGCAGTGCGACCCAGACGAGCACTGAAGCTTTCTTT
TRBJ1-2 | - | TRBV21-1 | - | CASSKAADYGYTF | TGTGCCAGCAGCAAAGCGGCAGACTATGGCTACACCTTC
TRBJ2-2 | few | TRBV6-5 | - | CASSLGGHAGELFF | TGTGCCAGCAGTCTCGGGGGACATGCCGGGGAGCTGTTTTTT
TRBJ2-2 | many | TRBV29-1 | - | CSATSSGELFF | TGCAGCGCGACCTCGTCCGGGGAGCTGTTTTTT
TRBJ1-6 | few | TRBV11-3 | - | CASSLDRREPLHF | TGTGCCAGCAGCTTAGATCGGAGGGAACCCCTCCACTTT
TRBJ2-1 | few | TRBV12-3/TRBV12-4 | TRBD2 | CASRTSGRSVNEQFF | TGTGCCAGCAGAACTAGCGGGAGGTCGGTCAATGAGCAGTTCTTC
TRBJ2-1 | - | TRBV12-3/TRBV12-4 | - | CASSLSVSYNERFF | TGTGCCAGCAGTTTAAGCGTTTCCTACAATGAGCGGTTCTTC
TRBJ2-5 | many | TRBV2 | - | CASSEGKWETQYF | TGTGCCAGCAGTGAAGGGAAGTGGGAGACCCAGTACTTC
TRBJ1-1 | - | TRBV12-3/TRBV12-4 | - | CASSLILGSRHTEAFF | TGTGCCAGCAGTTTAATTTTGGGGAGTCGACACACTGAAGCTTTCTTT
TRBJ2-3 | few | TRBV4-2 | - | CASSQVTSLAGDTQYF | TGTGCCAGCAGCCAAGTCACTAGTTTGGCAGGAGATACGCAGTATTTT
TRBJ1-5 | few | TRBV11-2 | - | CASSLDAAQPQHF | TGTGCCAGCAGCTTAGATGCAGCTCAGCCCCAGCATTTT
TRBJ2-7 | few | TRBV9 | - | CASSAPPLNEYF | TGTGCCAGCAGCGCCCCCCCACTCAACGAGTACTTC
TRBJ2-1 | - | TRBV7-6 | TRBD2 | CASGPRGQRGSYNEQFF | TGTGCCAGCGGCCCAAGGGGCCAGCGGGGAAGCTACAATGAGCAGTTCTTC
TRBJ2-1 | - | TRBV29-1 | TRBD1 | CRPVPGQGVHEQFF | TGCAGGCCGGTACCGGGACAGGGGGTTCATGAGCAGTTCTTC
TRBJ1-5 | few | TRBV18 | - | CASSPLARGGNQPQHF | TGTGCCAGCTCACCACTTGCTAGGGGAGGCAATCAGCCCCAGCATTTT